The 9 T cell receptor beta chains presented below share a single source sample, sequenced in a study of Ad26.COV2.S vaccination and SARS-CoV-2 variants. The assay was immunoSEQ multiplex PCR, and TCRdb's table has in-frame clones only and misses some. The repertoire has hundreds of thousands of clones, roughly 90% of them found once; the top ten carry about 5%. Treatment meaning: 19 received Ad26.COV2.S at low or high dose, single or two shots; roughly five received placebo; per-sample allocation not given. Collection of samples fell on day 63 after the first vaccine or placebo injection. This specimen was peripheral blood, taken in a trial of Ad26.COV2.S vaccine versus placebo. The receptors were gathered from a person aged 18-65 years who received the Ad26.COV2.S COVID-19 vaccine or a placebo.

The CDR3 nucleotides read TGTGCCTGGGCCGGCGGGCCTGGAAACACCATATATTTT. Translated, it gives CAWAGGPGNTIYF. The chain recombines TRBV30 with TRBJ1-3; D is uncertain. The CDR3 has 13 residues. Germline CDR1 reads GTSNPN; CDR2 reads SVGIG (reference sequence). Trimming pared 5 bases from V and 2 bases from J, leaving 10 bases between. The complete variable domain, with remaining parts taken from reference TRBV30 and TRBJ1-3, reads SQTIHQWPATLVQPVGSPLSLECTVEGTSNPNLYWYRQAAGRGLQLLFYSVGIGQISSEVPQNLSASRPQDRQFILSSKKLLLSDSGFYLCAWAGGPGNTIYFGEGSWLTVV.

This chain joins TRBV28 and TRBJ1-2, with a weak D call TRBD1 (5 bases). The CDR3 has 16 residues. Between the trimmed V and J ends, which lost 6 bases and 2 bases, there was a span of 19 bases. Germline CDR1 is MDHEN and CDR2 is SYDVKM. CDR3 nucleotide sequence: TGTGCCAGCAGATCGCCCCAGGGAAAAGTAAACTATGGCTACACCTTC. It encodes CASRSPQGKVNYGYTF.

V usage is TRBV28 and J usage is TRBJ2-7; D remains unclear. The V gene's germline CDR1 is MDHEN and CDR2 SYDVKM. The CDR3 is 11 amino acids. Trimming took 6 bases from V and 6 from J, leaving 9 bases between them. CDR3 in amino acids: CASSPSSEQYF. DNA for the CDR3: TGTGCCAGCAGCCCGTCTTCCGAGCAGTACTTC. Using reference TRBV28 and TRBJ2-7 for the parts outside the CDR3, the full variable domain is DVKVTQSSRYLVKRTGEKVFLECVQDMDHENMFWYRQDPGLGLRLIYFSYDVKMKEKGDIPEGYSVSREKKERFSLILESASTNQTSMYLCASSPSSEQYFGPGTRLTVT.

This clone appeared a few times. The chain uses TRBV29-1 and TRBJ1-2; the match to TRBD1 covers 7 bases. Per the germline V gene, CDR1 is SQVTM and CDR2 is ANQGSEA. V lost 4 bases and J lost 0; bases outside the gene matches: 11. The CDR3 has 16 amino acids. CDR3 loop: CSVAGTAKRSNYGYTF. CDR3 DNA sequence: TGCAGCGTTGCCGGGACAGCAAAAAGATCTAACTATGGCTACACCTTC.

The CDR3 nucleotides are TGTGCCAGCAGCTTAGTAGGCGGGACCTACAACACTGAAGCTTTCTTT. Translation: CASSLVGGTYNTEAFF. V usage is TRBV11-2 and J usage is TRBJ1-1; D is possibly TRBD1 (5 bases). The germline V gene has CDR1 SGHAT and CDR2 FQNNGV. Trimming took off 1 base at V and 2 bases at J, with 14 bases between the two ends. The CDR3 runs to 16 residues. Using reference TRBV11-2 and TRBJ1-1 for the parts outside the CDR3, the full variable domain is EAGVAQSPRYKIIEKRQSVAFWCNPISGHATLYWYQQILGQGPKLLIQFQNNGVVDDSQLPKDRFSAERLKGVDSTLKIQPAKLEDSAVYLCASSLVGGTYNTEAFFGQGTRLTVV.

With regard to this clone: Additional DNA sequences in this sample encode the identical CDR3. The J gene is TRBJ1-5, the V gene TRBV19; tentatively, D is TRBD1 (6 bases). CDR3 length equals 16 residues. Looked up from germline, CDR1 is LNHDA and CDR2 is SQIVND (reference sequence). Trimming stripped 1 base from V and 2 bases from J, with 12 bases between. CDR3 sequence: CASSIGRGGGNQPQHF. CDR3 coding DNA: TGTGCCAGTAGTATAGGGAGGGGGGGCGGCAATCAGCCCCAGCATTTT.

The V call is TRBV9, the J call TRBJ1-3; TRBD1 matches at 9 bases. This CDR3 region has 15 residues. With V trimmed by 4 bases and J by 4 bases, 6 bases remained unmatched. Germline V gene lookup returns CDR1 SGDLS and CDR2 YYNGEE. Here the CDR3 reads CASSSGQGYGNTIYF. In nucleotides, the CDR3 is TGTGCCAGCAGCTCAGGACAGGGGTACGGAAACACCATATATTTT. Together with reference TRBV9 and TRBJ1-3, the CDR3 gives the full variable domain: DSGVTQTPKHLITATGQRVTLRCSPRSGDLSVYWYQQSLDQGLQFLIQYYNGEERAKGNILERFSAQQFPDLHSELNLSSLELGDSALYFCASSSGQGYGNTIYFGEGSWLTVV.

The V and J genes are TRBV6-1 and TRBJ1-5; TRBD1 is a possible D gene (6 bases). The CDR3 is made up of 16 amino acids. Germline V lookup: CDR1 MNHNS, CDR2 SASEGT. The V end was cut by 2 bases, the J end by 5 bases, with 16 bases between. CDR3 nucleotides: TGTGCCAGCAGTGAAAAGGTGGGCAGGGGATATCAGCCCCAGCATTTT. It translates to CASSEKVGRGYQPQHF.

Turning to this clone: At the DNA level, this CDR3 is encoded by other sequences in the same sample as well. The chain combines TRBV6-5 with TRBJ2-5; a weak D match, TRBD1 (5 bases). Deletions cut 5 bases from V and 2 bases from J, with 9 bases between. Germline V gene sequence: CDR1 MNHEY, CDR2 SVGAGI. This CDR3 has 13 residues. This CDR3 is CASSRQPQETQYF. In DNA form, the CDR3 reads TGTGCCAGCAGTAGACAGCCTCAAGAGACCCAGTACTTC.